The 17 T cell receptor beta chains reported below all come from one sample, sequenced in a study of T cell repertoires in cytomegalovirus infection. For these receptors, no antigen is known. MiXCR, applied by TCRdb to the reads, yields one record per CDR3 protein. The sample shows 60,000 to 75,000 distinct CDR3 sequences, 28% of them seen only once. The input for sequencing was CD8+ T cells from cultured PBMCs, taken from culture after CMV antigen stimulation. These receptors were taken from a human donor in good health (CMV status not recorded). Some clones in this sample may be carry-over from other donors' samples.

The chain couples TRBV27 to TRBJ1-2, with D perhaps TRBD1 (6 bases). Germline V gene data show CDR1 as MNHEY and CDR2 as SMNVEV (reference sequence). The CDR3 spans 14 residues. Trimming pared 0 bases from V and 8 bases from J, leaving 13 bases between. CDR3 sequence reads: CASSLSLGAGGYTF. The CDR3, as DNA: TGTGCCAGCAGTTTATCGCTGGGGGCAGGAGGCTACACCTTC.

The V call is TRBV2, the J call TRBJ1-5, with D possibly matching TRBD1 (6 bases). This CDR3 comprises 15 residues. V lost 3 bases and J lost 2, with 11 bases in between. Germline V CDR1 and CDR2: SNHLY, FYNNEI. CDR3 sequence: CASSDPPGGNQPQHF. The CDR3 DNA reads TGTGCCAGCAGTGACCCCCCAGGGGGCAATCAGCCCCAGCATTTT.

This clonotype was observed many times. The V call is TRBV12-3 or TRBV12-4, the J call TRBJ2-4; no clear D gene. CDR3 length equals 14 residues. The V gene lost 6 bases and the J gene lost 0 bases, with 9 bases spanning the gap. CDR3 region: CASSSRLAKNIQYF. CDR3 sequence (DNA): TGTGCCAGCAGCTCCAGACTAGCCAAAAACATTCAGTACTTC.

This chain uses TRBV9 with TRBJ2-1, with TRBD2 matching 7 bases. With 3 bases clipped from V and 6 bases from J, the junction kept 12 bases outside the gene matches. In germline, CDR1 is SGDLS, CDR2 YYNGEE. CDR3 length equals 16 residues. CDR3 sequence reads: CASSGSASGNRNEQFF. CDR3 sequence (DNA): TGTGCCAGCAGCGGTTCGGCTAGCGGAAATCGCAATGAGCAGTTCTTC.

This clonotype was detected ten times or more. The CDR3 sequence: CASSLYSNQPQHF. CDR3 DNA sequence: TGTGCCAGCAGCCTTTATAGCAATCAGCCCCAGCATTTT. The J gene is TRBJ1-5, the V gene TRBV28; no definite D call. Germline V gene sequence: CDR1 MDHEN, CDR2 SYDVKM. There are 13 residues in the CDR3. V gave up 6 bases and J gave up 0 bases, with 6 bases separating them.

The chain combines TRBV12-3 or TRBV12-4 with TRBJ2-1; TRBD1 or TRBD2 may be the D gene (6 bases each). This CDR3 is built from 15 residues. The ends were cut back, 6 bases at V and 7 bases at J, with 19 bases in the middle. The CDR3 DNA sequence: TGTGCCAGCAGAGAAGAGGGGGAGGCCCGTAATGAGCAGTTCTTC. Amino acids: CASREEGEARNEQFF.

V and J are TRBV11-2 and TRBJ2-3, with D possibly being TRBD1 or TRBD2 (7 bases each). Germline assignment: CDR1 SGHAT and CDR2 FQNNGV. The CDR3 covers 17 residues. Trimming cost V 7 bases and J 7 bases, with 27 bases left between them. CDR3 nucleotide sequence: TGTGCCAGCACCCTAGCCCAGGGGGGCCGGGGAGGGAATACGCAGTATTTT. It is translated as CASTLAQGGRGGNTQYF.

This clonotype was observed a handful of times. The chain employs TRBV7-6 and TRBJ2-1; 9 bases align to TRBD2. Germline loops: CDR1 SGHVS, CDR2 FNYEAQ. Trimming at V came to 2 bases and at J to 8 bases, leaving 16 bases not matched to a gene. The CDR3 is made up of 18 amino acids. The CDR3 DNA reads as TGTGCCAGCAGCTTAAGGATCGGTAGCGGGAGTTTTAAGGATGAGCAGTTCTTC. Its protein product is CASSLRIGSGSFKDEQFF. Together with reference TRBV7-6 and TRBJ2-1, the CDR3 gives the full variable domain: GAGVSQSPRYKVTKRGQDVALRCDPISGHVSLYWYRQALGQGPEFLTYFNYEAQQDKSGLPNDRFSAERPEGSISTLTIQRTEQRDSAMYRCASSLRIGSGSFKDEQFFGPGTRLTVL.

This clonotype was found many times. This chain links TRBV7-6 with TRBJ2-3; D may be TRBD1 (6 bases). Deletions cut 1 base from V and 6 bases from J, with 8 bases between. There are 13 residues in the CDR3. Germline loops: CDR1 SGHVS, CDR2 FNYEAQ. The CDR3: CASSLGGPDTQYF. Here the CDR3 DNA reads TGTGCCAGCAGCTTAGGGGGGCCCGATACGCAGTATTTT.

The chain links TRBV29-1 to TRBJ2-7; 9 bases agree with TRBD1. Germline V gives CDR1 SQVTM, CDR2 ANQGSEA. There are 16 residues in the CDR3. V shed 7 bases, J shed 4 bases, and the junction held 17 bases outside the gene matches. This chain's CDR3 is CSGRIKQGAMGYEQYF. Here the CDR3 DNA reads TGCAGCGGCCGAATCAAACAGGGGGCGATGGGATACGAGCAGTACTTC.

As for this clonotype: The CDR3 does not close with the conserved phenylalanine or tryptophan, likely indicating a read error. The chain joins TRBV6-2 or TRBV6-3 to TRBJ2-3; D call uncertain. V gave up 0 bases and J gave up 6 bases, with 4 bases separating them. The CDR3 contains 12 residues. Germline-derived CDR1 and CDR2 are MNHEY and SVGEGT. The CDR3 reads CASSYSKDTQYS. As DNA, the CDR3 is TGTGCCAGCAGTTACTCGAAGGATACGCAGTATTCT.

This clonotype was recorded many times. This chain connects TRBV7-2 to TRBJ2-1; the match to TRBD2 covers 9 bases. The length of the CDR3 is 17 residues. Germline CDR1 SGHTA, CDR2 FQGNSA. Losses at the gene ends were 0 bases for V and 4 bases for J; bases not matched to a gene: 7. The DNA for the CDR3 is TGTGCCAGCAGCTTAGCGCTGGCACTAGCGGGTTACAATGAGCAGTTCTTC. Amino acid sequence: CASSLALALAGYNEQFF. Together with reference TRBV7-2 and TRBJ2-1, the CDR3 gives the full variable domain: GAGVSQSPSNKVTEKGKDVELRCDPISGHTALYWYRQSLGQGLEFLIYFQGNSAPDKSGLPSDRFSAERTGGSVSTLTIQRTQQEDSAVYLCASSLALALAGYNEQFFGPGTRLTVL.

The chain combines TRBV7-3 with TRBJ1-3; no reliable D call. Germline V gene lookup returns CDR1 SGHTA and CDR2 FQGTGA. V lost 1 base to trimming and J lost 4 bases, with 8 bases between them. The CDR3 consists of 14 residues. The DNA of the CDR3 is TGTGCCAGCAGCTTAAGCGGGTCCGGAAACACCATATATTTT. It translates to CASSLSGSGNTIYF. Using reference TRBV7-3 and TRBJ1-3 for the parts outside the CDR3, the full variable domain is GAGVSQTPSNKVTEKGKYVELRCDPISGHTALYWYRQSLGQGPEFLIYFQGTGAADDSGLPNDRFFAVRPEGSVSTLKIQRTERGDSAVYLCASSLSGSGNTIYFGEGSWLTVV.

The genes are TRBV23-1 and TRBJ2-4; 7 bases match TRBD1. TRBV23-1 is an ORF, and what it does is uncertain. The CDR3 totals 16 residues. V lost 6 bases to trimming and J lost 6 bases; unmatched junction nucleotides: 14. DNA for the CDR3: TGCGCCAGCAGGGCCCCCGGACAGGCTGACACAAACATTCAGTACTTC. Protein: CASRAPGQADTNIQYF.

This clonotype was counted a few times. The chain links TRBV5-6 to TRBJ2-1; TRBD2 matches 7 bases. Germline loops: CDR1 SGHDT, CDR2 YYEEEE. This CDR3 comprises 14 residues. V lost 4 bases and J lost 10; bases outside the gene matches: 11. The CDR3 DNA is TGTGCCAGCAGCCCACTGGGAGGGATTTACGAGCAGTTCTTC. Its translation is CASSPLGGIYEQFF. The whole variable domain, filled in from reference TRBV5-6 and TRBJ2-1, reads DAGVTQSPTHLIKTRGQQVTLRCSPKSGHDTVSWYQQALGQGPQFIFQYYEEEERQRGNFPDRFSGHQFPNYSSELNVNALLLGDSALYLCASSPLGGIYEQFFGPGTRLTVL.

This chain uses TRBV5-6 with TRBJ2-2; 8 bases fit TRBD2. Looked up from germline, CDR1 is SGHDT and CDR2 is YYEEEE. With 2 bases clipped from V and 1 base from J, the junction kept 1 base outside the gene matches. This CDR3 is built from 15 residues. The CDR3 DNA sequence: TGTGCCAGCAGCTTCGGGGGGGGGAACACCGGGGAGCTGTTTTTT. This gives the protein CASSFGGGNTGELFF.

V gene TRBV12-5 combines with J gene TRBJ2-7, with TRBD1 identical over 8 bases. The germline V gene encodes CDR1 LGHNT and CDR2 FRNRAP. The trim removed 0 bases at V and 6 bases at J, leaving 7 bases unmatched. CDR3 length: 15 residues. The CDR3 spells CASGLVTLDRGEQYF. DNA of the CDR3: TGTGCTAGTGGTTTGGTCACCCTAGACAGGGGCGAGCAGTACTTC.